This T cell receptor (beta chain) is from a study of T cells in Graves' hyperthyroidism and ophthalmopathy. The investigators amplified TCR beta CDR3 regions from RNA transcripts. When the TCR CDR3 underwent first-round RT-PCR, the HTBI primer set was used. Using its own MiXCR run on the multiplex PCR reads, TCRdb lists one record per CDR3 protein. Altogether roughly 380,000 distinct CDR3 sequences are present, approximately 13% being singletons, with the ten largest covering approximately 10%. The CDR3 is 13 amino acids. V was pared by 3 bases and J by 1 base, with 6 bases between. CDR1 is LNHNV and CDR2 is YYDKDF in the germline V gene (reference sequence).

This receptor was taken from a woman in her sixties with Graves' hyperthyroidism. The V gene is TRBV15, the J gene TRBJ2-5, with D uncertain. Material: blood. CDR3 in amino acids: CATSSGTQETQYF. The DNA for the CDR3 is TGTGCCACCAGCAGCGGAACCCAAGAGACCCAGTACTTC. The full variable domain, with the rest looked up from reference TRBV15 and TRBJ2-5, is DAMVIQNPRYQVTQFGKPVTLSCSQTLNHNVMYWYQQKSSQAPKLLFHYYDKDFNNEADTPDNFQSRRPNTSFCFLDIRSPGLGDTAMYLCATSSGTQETQYFGPGTRLLVL.